What follows describes a single T cell receptor (beta chain). Its antigen is not identified. This sample stems from a study of regulatory and conventional T cells in RAG deficiency. General observations from the study: Other subsets showed around 10-fold reductions, but Treg unique TCR beta sequences fell approximately 100-fold in these patients. Patient subsets had shorter CDR3s; Omenn Treg-Tconv overlap exceeded 90%.

TCRdb keeps only in-frame clones here, not all; method: immunoSEQ multiplex PCR. The table includes around 30,000 clones, approximately 90% detected once. This CDR3 has 12 residues. With 3 bases removed from V and 13 bases from J, the gap between germline ends came to 15 bases. CDR1 and CDR2 (germline): MGHDK, SYGVNS. Separately, the same data were catalogued under a study of regulatory T cells. From that report: The primer mix had 52 TRBV and 13 TRBJ primers.

The chain recombines TRBV25-1 with TRBJ1-2; unclear D gene. The TCR was taken from a human donor in good health. The sequenced sample consisted of CD8+ T cells sorted from blood. The CDR3 nucleotides are TGTGCCAGCAGTGATAATACTCACCGACCCACCTTC. Translated, it gives CASSDNTHRPTF.